The 25 T cell receptor beta chains below all came from one sample that was sequenced in a study of blood T cell repertoires in COVID-19. This table comes from immunoSEQ multiplex PCR, and its TCRdb copy is limited to in-frame clones, with some not included. The data show 150,000 to 200,000 clones, roughly 82% seen once. The specimen sequenced was peripheral blood. Every receptor here comes from a woman in her twenties or thirties with acute or convalescent COVID-19.

The rearrangement joins TRBV6-5 to TRBJ2-2; D possibly corresponds to TRBD1 (5 bases). CDR1 and CDR2 (germline): MNHEY, SVGAGI. This CDR3 is 13 amino acids long. V shed 6 bases and J shed 6 bases, with 11 bases lying between them. This chain's CDR3 is CASRGRPSGELFF. For the CDR3, the DNA is TGTGCCAGCAGGGGGCGCCCGTCCGGGGAGCTGTTTTTT.

This chain uses TRBV27 with TRBJ2-5; tentative D call: TRBD2 (7 bases). Trimming pared 6 bases from V and 3 bases from J, leaving 17 bases between. There are 15 residues in the CDR3. Germline V gene sequence: CDR1 MNHEY, CDR2 SMNVEV (reference sequence). CDR3 in amino acids: CASRARRGREETQYF. Here the CDR3 DNA reads TGTGCCAGCAGGGCTAGGCGGGGGCGAGAAGAGACCCAGTACTTC.

The CDR3 nucleotides are TGTGCCAGCAGCTTCGCCATCGGCTACGAGCAGTACTTC. It translates to CASSFAIGYEQYF. The V call is TRBV7-9, the J call TRBJ2-7; D is undetermined. CDR1 and CDR2 (germline): SEHNR, FQNEAQ (reference sequence). CDR3 length: 13 amino acids. The germline V and J ends were trimmed by 3 bases and 3 bases, with 9 bases remaining between them.

The rearrangement joins TRBV7-2 to TRBJ1-2; 8 bases line up with TRBD1. CDR3 length: 13 amino acids. CDR1 is SGHTA, CDR2 FQGNSA, per germline. Losses at the gene ends were 5 bases for V and 7 bases for J; bases not matched to a gene: 6. CDR3 nucleotides: TGTGCCAGCAGCGTATCAGGGGGCCTTGGCTACACCTTC. Its translation: CASSVSGGLGYTF.

The chain recombines TRBV6-1 with TRBJ1-1; TRBD1 is a possible D gene (5 bases). This CDR3 is built from 14 residues. V lost 3 bases, J lost 5 bases, and 13 bases lay in between. In germline, CDR1 is MNHNS, CDR2 SASEGT. The CDR3 is CASSDRGRWTEAFF. The DNA of the CDR3 is TGTGCCAGCAGTGATAGGGGAAGGTGGACTGAAGCTTTCTTT.

The gene calls are TRBV29-1 and TRBJ2-7; no definite D call. CDR1 is SQVTM and CDR2 is ANQGSEA in the germline V gene. The CDR3 spans 14 residues. Trimming took off 4 bases at V and 0 bases at J, with 13 bases between the two ends. CDR3 nucleotides: TGCAGCGTTGTTGGCCGTTTAAGCTCCTACGAGCAGTACTTC. This translates into CSVVGRLSSYEQYF.

This clone was found once. This sequence joins TRBV27 and TRBJ2-5; D is possibly TRBD1 (5 bases). Trimming shortened V by 7 bases and J by 4 bases, and 19 bases separated the two germline ends. Germline V lookup: CDR1 MNHEY, CDR2 SMNVEV (reference sequence). This CDR3 is 15 amino acids long. The CDR3 protein is CASKLIGQKGETQYF. As DNA, the CDR3 is TGTGCCAGCAAACTTATCGGACAAAAGGGAGAGACCCAGTACTTC.

In its sample, this clone was seen once. This rearrangement joins TRBV30 to TRBJ2-5, with D perhaps TRBD2 (5 bases). V was pared by 3 bases and J by 6 bases, with 14 bases between. Germline V gene data show CDR1 as GTSNPN and CDR2 as SVGIG (reference sequence). The CDR3 spans 13 residues. The CDR3 DNA is TGTGCCTGGAGCGCGGACTCCTCGAAGACCCAGTACTTC. It specifies CAWSADSSKTQYF.

The chain recombines TRBV6-5 with TRBJ2-4; D may be TRBD2 (6 bases). This CDR3 has 15 residues. Trimming took off 5 bases at V and 1 base at J, with 12 bases between the two ends. The germline V gene has CDR1 MNHEY and CDR2 SVGAGI. CDR3 amino acids: CASSPLRGAKNIQYF. The CDR3 DNA is TGTGCCAGCAGTCCCCTTCGGGGGGCCAAAAACATTCAGTACTTC.

This chain connects TRBV30 to TRBJ2-1; TRBD2 matches at 12 bases. CDR1 GTSNPN and CDR2 SVGIG come from the germline V gene (reference sequence). The CDR3 sequence is 17 residues long. V was clipped by 0 bases and J by 7 bases; unmatched bases: 10. The CDR3 nucleotides are TGTGCCTGGAGTGTACTGCTAGCGGGAGGGGCAAGGAATGAGCAGTTCTTC. It codes for CAWSVLLAGGARNEQFF.

This chain connects TRBV5-1 to TRBJ2-5; 9 nucleotides line up with TRBD1. Germline CDR1 and CDR2: SGHRS and YFSETQ. This CDR3 region has 15 residues. With 4 bases clipped from V and 5 bases from J, the junction kept 9 bases outside the gene matches. CDR3 loop: CASSEQGAAPETQYF. The CDR3 nucleotides are TGCGCCAGCAGCGAACAGGGGGCCGCGCCGGAGACCCAGTACTTC. The variable domain in full, with the rest retrieved from reference TRBV5-1 and TRBJ2-5, is KAGVTQTPRYLIKTRGQQVTLSCSPISGHRSVSWYQQTPGQGLQFLFEYFSETQRNKGNFPGRFSGRQFSNSRSEMNVSTLELGDSALYLCASSEQGAAPETQYFGPGTRLLVL.

This chain uses TRBV4-1 with TRBJ1-2; D might be TRBD1 (5 bases). The V gene's germline CDR1 is MGHRA and CDR2 YSYEKL. The ends were cut back, 6 bases at V and 3 bases at J, with 5 bases in the middle. The CDR3 runs to 11 residues. CDR3: CASRQDYGYTF. For the CDR3, the DNA is TGCGCCAGCAGACAGGACTATGGCTACACCTTC.

The chain is built from TRBV6-4 and TRBJ2-2, with 11 nucleotides matching TRBD2. V dropped 3 bases and J dropped 5; count of bases not matched to a gene: 8. The germline V gene encodes CDR1 MRHNA and CDR2 SNTAGT. The CDR3 totals 17 residues. As DNA, the CDR3 is TGTGCCAGCAGTGAAATAGCGGGAGGGCCAGGAACCGGGGAGCTGTTTTTT. Residues: CASSEIAGGPGTGELFF.

J is TRBJ2-7 and V is TRBV12-3 or TRBV12-4; 7 bases agree with TRBD1. J lost 3 bases, V lost 10 bases, and 6 bases had no gene match. This CDR3 region has 12 residues. The CDR3 bases are TGTGCCACCTCGGGACAGCTCTACGAGCAGTACTTC. Protein sequence: CATSGQLYEQYF.

The gene calls are TRBV11-3 and TRBJ2-1, with D tentatively TRBD1 (6 bases). The length of the CDR3 is 12 residues. V dropped 5 bases and J dropped 9 bases, with 11 bases sitting between them. Germline assignment: CDR1 SGHNT and CDR2 YENEEA. The CDR3 loop is CASSGRGFEQFF. Here the CDR3 DNA reads TGTGCCAGCAGCGGCAGGGGCTTTGAGCAGTTCTTC.

The chain links TRBV6-5 to TRBJ2-3; the D gene is possibly TRBD2 (6 bases). The germline V gene has CDR1 MNHEY and CDR2 SVGAGI. Trimming left V 2 bases short and J 6 bases short, with 12 bases between. The CDR3 is 14 amino acids. DNA of the CDR3: TGTGCCAGCAGTTACCGGGGGTTCGATGATACGCAGTATTTT. It is translated as CASSYRGFDDTQYF.

The chain carries TRBV7-9 and TRBJ2-3, with 8 nucleotides matching TRBD2. V shed 3 bases and J 0 bases; nucleotides not matched to a gene: 2. The germline V gene encodes CDR1 SEHNR and CDR2 FQNEAQ (reference sequence). The CDR3 sequence is 15 residues long. DNA of the CDR3: TGTGCCAGCAGCTTCGGACTAGCTAGCACAGATACGCAGTATTTT. Translating it yields CASSFGLASTDTQYF.

This clone occurred a few times. The J gene is TRBJ1-4, the V gene TRBV2; D may be TRBD1 (5 bases). The CDR3 covers 15 residues. The germline V gene has CDR1 SNHLY and CDR2 FYNNEI. Trimming pared 7 bases from V and 6 bases from J, leaving 18 bases between. The DNA for the CDR3 is TGTGCCAGCAAGTCGATCACCCCGGGGGATGAAAAACTGTTTTTT. Its protein is CASKSITPGDEKLFF.

This sequence joins TRBV25-1 and TRBJ2-1; perhaps TRBD2 as D (6 bases). The germline V and J ends were trimmed by 10 bases and 6 bases, with 19 bases remaining between them. This CDR3 region has 14 residues. Germline V gene lookup returns CDR1 MGHDK and CDR2 SYGVNS. The CDR3 loop reads CATRRDSPPNEQFF. The CDR3 coding sequence is TGTGCCACCCGTAGGGACTCTCCTCCCAATGAGCAGTTCTTC.

The chain combines TRBV30 with TRBJ1-3; D ambiguous. Germline assignment: CDR1 GTSNPN and CDR2 SVGIG (reference sequence). Trimming removed 0 bases from V and 0 bases from J, with 3 bases in between. The CDR3 consists of 13 residues. The CDR3 DNA reads TGTGCCTGGAGTGTACACTCTGGAAACACCATATATTTT. Translated: CAWSVHSGNTIYF.

The V gene is TRBV30, the J gene TRBJ2-5; TRBD2 aligns across 10 bases. The trim removed 2 bases at V and 6 bases at J, leaving 3 bases unmatched. Per the germline V gene, CDR1 is GTSNPN and CDR2 is SVGIG (reference sequence). CDR3 length equals 13 residues. CDR3 nucleotides: TGTGCCTGGAGTCCTAGCGGGGGTAAGACCCAGTACTTC. Translated, it gives CAWSPSGGKTQYF.

This clone has just a few counts. The rearrangement uses TRBV7-6 and TRBJ2-1; 8 bases map to TRBD2. Trimming removed 1 base from V and 2 bases from J; junction bases left unmatched: 7. The germline gives CDR1 SGHVS, CDR2 FNYEAQ. The CDR3 is made up of 17 amino acids. For the CDR3, the DNA is TGTGCCAGCAGCTTAGGTCCGACGCGGGAGGCCTACAATGAGCAGTTCTTC. This codes for CASSLGPTREAYNEQFF.

The gene calls are TRBV30 and TRBJ1-1; D may be TRBD1 (6 bases). CDR1 GTSNPN and CDR2 SVGIG come from the germline V gene (reference sequence). The CDR3 sequence is 13 residues long. V was cut by 5 bases and J by 3 bases, with 13 bases left in between. CDR3 protein: CAWEQGAYTEAFF. CDR3 in DNA: TGTGCCTGGGAACAGGGCGCCTACACTGAAGCTTTCTTT. The variable domain in full, with the rest retrieved from reference TRBV30 and TRBJ1-1, is SQTIHQWPATLVQPVGSPLSLECTVEGTSNPNLYWYRQAAGRGLQLLFYSVGIGQISSEVPQNLSASRPQDRQFILSSKKLLLSDSGFYLCAWEQGAYTEAFFGQGTRLTVV.

V is TRBV6-5 and J is TRBJ1-2; a weak D match, TRBD1 (6 bases). The CDR3 covers 15 residues. V dropped 8 bases and J dropped 8 bases, with 24 bases sitting between them. Germline CDR1 is MNHEY and CDR2 is SVGAGI. The CDR3: CASSPAGRGIGGYTF. The CDR3 region has the DNA TGTGCCAGCTCTCCGGCGGGCAGGGGCATCGGAGGCTACACCTTC.

J is TRBJ1-2 and V is TRBV5-1; possibly TRBD1 for D (6 bases). The V end was cut by 2 bases, the J end by 7 bases, with 18 bases between. Per germline, CDR1 SGHRS and CDR2 YFSETQ. The CDR3 extends over 15 amino acids. DNA for the CDR3: TGCGCCAGCAGCTTCAAACAACAGGGTCACAGTGGCTACACCTTC. Amino acid sequence: CASSFKQQGHSGYTF.